The sequence of this T cell receptor (beta chain) was determined in a study of T cell responses to AZD1222 COVID-19 vaccine. General study findings and limits: A mostly white British donor set with more females was recruited, and clonal diversity was possibly underestimated. Unmutated variant regions are reportedly the target of nearly half of TCRs that are spike-specific.

Data came from immunoSEQ multiplex PCR; TCRdb stores just in-frame clones and leaves some out. The sample holds approximately 160,000 clones, around 90% seen once. Germline CDR1 and CDR2: MNHEY and SMNVEV (reference sequence). Trimming stripped 7 bases from V and 8 bases from J, with 15 bases between. This CDR3 has 14 residues. Concerning this clone itself: Its matching antigen is unknown.

This receptor was identified in an adult in good health. The specimen comprised peripheral blood, sampled on day 0 of AZD1222 vaccination. This chain links TRBV27 with TRBJ1-6; D ambiguous. CDR3 residues: CASTIDGGDSPLHF. CDR3 DNA: TGTGCCAGCACTATCGACGGAGGAGATTCACCCCTCCACTTT.